The subject of this entry is one TCR beta chain. Its antigen is as yet unknown. Whereas donors were nominally healthy upon sampling, unrecorded immune exposures were probable. This sample stems from a study of cytomegalovirus exposure and HLA in healthy donors. Overall study context: A data release that came early held 80 million or so unique TCRs from HLA-typed donors.

CDR1 is MNHEY and CDR2 is SVGAGI in the germline V gene. CDR3 size: 14 residues. V shed 2 bases, J shed 5 bases, and the junction held 3 bases outside the gene matches. In the PCR, 60 Vbeta and 13 Jbeta primers were used. In the original processing: As a later analysis found, there were 82 million or so unique TCR beta chains, of which 8.5 million to 14 million were shared. Data came from immunoSEQ multiplex PCR; TCRdb stores just in-frame clones and leaves some out. V, J and clone size were drawn from that table, and D and trimming were deduced from the DNA. Of approximately 130,000 clones in the sample, around 72% were seen once. Findings and limits, study-wide: One variant, a missense change in DCLRE1C, was linked in a later analysis to TCR beta V- and J-gene trimming.

Material: PBMCs. This TCR was recovered from a man aged 50-59 years in good health and CMV-seropositive. This sequence joins TRBV6-5 and TRBJ1-5, with TRBD1 identical over 7 bases. CDR3 amino acids: CASSYRTGDQPQHF. For the CDR3, the DNA is TGTGCCAGCAGTTACCGGACAGGAGATCAGCCCCAGCATTTT.